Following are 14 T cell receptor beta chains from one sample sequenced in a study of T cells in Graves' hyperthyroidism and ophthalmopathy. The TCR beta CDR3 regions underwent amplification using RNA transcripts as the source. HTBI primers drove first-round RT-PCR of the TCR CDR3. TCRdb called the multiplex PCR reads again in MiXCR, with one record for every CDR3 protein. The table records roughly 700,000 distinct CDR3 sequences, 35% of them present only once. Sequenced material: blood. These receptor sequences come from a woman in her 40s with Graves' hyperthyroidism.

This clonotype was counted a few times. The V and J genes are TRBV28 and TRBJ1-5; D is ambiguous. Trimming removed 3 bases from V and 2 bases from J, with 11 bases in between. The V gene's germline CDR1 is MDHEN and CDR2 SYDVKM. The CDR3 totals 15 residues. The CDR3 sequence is CASSLVTVGNQPQHF. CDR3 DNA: TGTGCCAGCAGTTTGGTCACAGTTGGCAATCAGCCCCAGCATTTT.

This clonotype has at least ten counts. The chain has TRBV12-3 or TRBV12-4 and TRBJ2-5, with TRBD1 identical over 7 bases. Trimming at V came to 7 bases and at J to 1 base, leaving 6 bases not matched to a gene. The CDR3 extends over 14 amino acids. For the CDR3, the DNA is TGTGCCAGCAAGCGACAGGGCCCCCAAGAGACCCAGTACTTC. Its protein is CASKRQGPQETQYF.

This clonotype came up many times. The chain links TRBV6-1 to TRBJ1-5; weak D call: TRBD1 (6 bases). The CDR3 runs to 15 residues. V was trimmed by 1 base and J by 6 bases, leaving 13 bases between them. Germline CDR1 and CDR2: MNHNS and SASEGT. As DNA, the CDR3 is TGTGCCAGCAGTGAAGATATGGGGGGCAGTCAGCCCCAGCATTTT. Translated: CASSEDMGGSQPQHF.

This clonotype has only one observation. This CDR3 is CASSHQMGLAESYEQYF. In DNA, the CDR3 is TGTGCCAGCAGCCACCAGATGGGACTAGCGGAATCCTACGAGCAGTACTTC. The chain uses TRBV11-1 and TRBJ2-7; 11 bases agree with TRBD2. The germline V gene has CDR1 SGHAT and CDR2 FQDESV (reference sequence). CDR3 length equals 17 residues. Trimming removed 5 bases from V and 1 base from J; junction bases left unmatched: 10.

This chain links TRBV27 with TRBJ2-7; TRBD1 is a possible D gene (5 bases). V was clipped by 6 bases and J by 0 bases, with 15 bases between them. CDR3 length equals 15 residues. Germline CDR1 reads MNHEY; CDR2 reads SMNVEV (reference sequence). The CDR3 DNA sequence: TGTGCCAGCAGCTTAGGGGTGGCGAGCTCCTACGAGCAGTACTTC. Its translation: CASSLGVASSYEQYF.

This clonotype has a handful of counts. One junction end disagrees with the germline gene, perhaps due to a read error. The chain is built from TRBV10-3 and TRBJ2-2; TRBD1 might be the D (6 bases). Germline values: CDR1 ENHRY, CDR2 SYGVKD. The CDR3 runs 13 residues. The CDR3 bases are TGTGCCAGCAGTGACAGGTCGGCCGGGGAGCTGTTTTTT. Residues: CASSDRSAGELFF.

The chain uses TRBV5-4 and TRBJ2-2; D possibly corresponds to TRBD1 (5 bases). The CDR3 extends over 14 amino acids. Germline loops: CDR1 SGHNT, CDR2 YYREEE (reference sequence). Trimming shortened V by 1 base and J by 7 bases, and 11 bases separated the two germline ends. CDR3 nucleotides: TGTGCCAGCAGCTTGTCCAGAACAGGCGGGGAGCTGTTTTTT. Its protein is CASSLSRTGGELFF.

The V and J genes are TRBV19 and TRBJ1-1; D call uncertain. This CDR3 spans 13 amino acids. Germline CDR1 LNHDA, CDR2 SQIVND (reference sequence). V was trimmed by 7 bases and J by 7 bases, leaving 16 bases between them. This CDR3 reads CASTAFSLFEAFF. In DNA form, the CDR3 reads TGTGCCAGTACCGCTTTCTCTCTCTTTGAAGCTTTCTTT.

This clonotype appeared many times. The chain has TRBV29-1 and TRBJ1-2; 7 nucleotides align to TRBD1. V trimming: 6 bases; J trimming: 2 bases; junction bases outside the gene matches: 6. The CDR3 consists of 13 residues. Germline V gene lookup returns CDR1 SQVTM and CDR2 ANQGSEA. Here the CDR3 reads CSVGGQENYGYTF. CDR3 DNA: TGCAGCGTGGGTGGACAGGAAAACTATGGCTACACCTTC.

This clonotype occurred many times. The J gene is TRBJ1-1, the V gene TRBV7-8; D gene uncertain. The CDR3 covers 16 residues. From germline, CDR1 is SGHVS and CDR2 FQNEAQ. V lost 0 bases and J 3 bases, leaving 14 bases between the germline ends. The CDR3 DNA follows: TGTGCCAGCAGCTTAGCGGTTTGGAAAGAATACACTGAAGCTTTCTTT. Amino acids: CASSLAVWKEYTEAFF.

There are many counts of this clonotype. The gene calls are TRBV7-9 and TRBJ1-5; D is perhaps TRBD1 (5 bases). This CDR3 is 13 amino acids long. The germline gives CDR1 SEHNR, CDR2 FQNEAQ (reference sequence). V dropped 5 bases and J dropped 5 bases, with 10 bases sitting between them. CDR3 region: CASSLQEHQPQHF. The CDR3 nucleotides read TGTGCCAGCAGCCTACAGGAACATCAGCCCCAGCATTTT.

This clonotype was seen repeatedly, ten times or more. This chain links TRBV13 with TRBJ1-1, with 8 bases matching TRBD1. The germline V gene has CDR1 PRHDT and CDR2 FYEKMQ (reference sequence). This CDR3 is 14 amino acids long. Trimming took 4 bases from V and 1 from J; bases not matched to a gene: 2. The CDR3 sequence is CASSYTGGNTEAFF. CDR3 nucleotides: TGTGCCAGCAGCTACACAGGGGGGAACACTGAAGCTTTCTTT. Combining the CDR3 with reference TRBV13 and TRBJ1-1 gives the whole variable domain AAGVIQSPRHLIKEKRETATLKCYPIPRHDTVYWYQQGPGQDPQFLISFYEKMQSDKGSIPDRFSAQQFSDYHSELNMSSLELGDSALYFCASSYTGGNTEAFFGQGTRLTVV.

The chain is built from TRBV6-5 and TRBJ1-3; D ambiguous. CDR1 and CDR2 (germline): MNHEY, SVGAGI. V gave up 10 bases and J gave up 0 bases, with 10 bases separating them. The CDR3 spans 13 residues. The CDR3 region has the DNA TGTGCCACCGGCCGTATCTCTGGAAACACCATATATTTT. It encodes CATGRISGNTIYF.

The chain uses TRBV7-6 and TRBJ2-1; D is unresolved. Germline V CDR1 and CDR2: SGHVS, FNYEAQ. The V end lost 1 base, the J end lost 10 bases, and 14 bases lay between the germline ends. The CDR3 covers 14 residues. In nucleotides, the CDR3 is TGTGCCAGCAGCTTAGAGGGCCAAGTTAGGGAGCAGTTCTTC. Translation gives CASSLEGQVREQFF.